This is a list of T cell receptor beta chains from one sample in a study of blood T cell repertoires in COVID-19. Here immunoSEQ multiplex PCR was the method, and the copy in TCRdb shows in-frame clones only, minus some. Among fewer than 70,000 clones listed, over 75% were seen once. What was sequenced was peripheral blood. The receptors were gathered from a human donor in a cohort sampled during active COVID-19. Both conserved end residues are part of each CDR3. Fields, in order: J gene, V gene, CDR3 protein.

J: TRBJ1-2; V: TRBV29-1; CDR3: CSVPKGEGANYGYTF
J: TRBJ2-7; V: TRBV10-3; CDR3: CAISEVTGLHNEQYF
J: TRBJ2-7; V: TRBV19; CDR3: CASSGRDGSYEQYF
J: TRBJ2-3; V: TRBV30; CDR3: CAWSDLLADSTDTQYF
J: TRBJ2-7; V: TRBV5-5; CDR3: CASSLAAGANEQYF
J: TRBJ1-1; V: TRBV7-9; CDR3: CASSLGGVSLNTEAFF
J: TRBJ1-2; V: TRBV7-2; CDR3: CASSLVVWDRDGYTF
J: TRBJ2-2; V: TRBV5-1; CDR3: CASRPGTGNTGELFF
J: TRBJ2-2; V: TRBV7-3; CDR3: CASSPRLAGVTGELFF
J: TRBJ1-5; V: TRBV7-9; CDR3: CASSHPQGAGNQPQHF
J: TRBJ1-4; V: TRBV6-6; CDR3: CASMGEAAGSNEKLFF